These 21 T cell receptor beta chains were all obtained from the same sample, sequenced in a study of T-cell reconstitution after alpha-beta-depleted transplantation in children. It was with unique molecular identifiers that the TCRbeta library was prepared. TCRdb itself ran the PCR reads through MiXCR, one entry per CDR3 protein. The sample lists around 530,000 distinct CDR3 sequences; approximately 32% were seen once. Sequenced here: PBMCs from the stem cell graft donor, sampled from the stem cell graft. These receptors came from a human donor who donated a stem cell graft to a child with aplastic anemia.

This clonotype was seen a handful of times. This chain connects TRBV12-3 or TRBV12-4 to TRBJ2-7; D could derive from TRBD1 or TRBD2 (6 bases each). This CDR3 contains 14 residues. The V end lost 6 bases, the J end lost 2 bases, and 14 bases lay between the germline ends. The CDR3 is CASSRGGGTYEQYV. The CDR3 DNA follows: TGTGCCAGCAGCCGAGGGGGAGGCACCTACGAGCAGTACGTC.

V and J are TRBV5-1 and TRBJ2-6; 9 bases are shared with TRBD1. V lost 4 bases to trimming and J lost 4 bases; unmatched junction nucleotides: 9. The CDR3 runs to 17 residues. Germline CDR1 reads SGHRS; CDR2 reads YFSETQ. The CDR3 region is CASSPGQGVLGANVLTF. The CDR3 DNA sequence: TGCGCCAGCAGCCCGGGACAGGGAGTCCTCGGGGCCAACGTCCTGACTTTC.

The chain combines TRBV6-1 with TRBJ1-3, with D unclear. The germline gives CDR1 MNHNS, CDR2 SASEGT. The CDR3 runs 15 residues. Deletions cut 6 bases from V and 0 bases from J, with 12 bases between. CDR3 region: CASRRGLSSGNTIYF. In nucleotides, the CDR3 is TGTGCCAGCAGACGAGGACTTTCCTCTGGAAACACCATATATTTT.

The chain is built from TRBV20-1 and TRBJ2-2; 8 nucleotides match TRBD2. The CDR3 runs 18 residues. CDR1 DFQATT and CDR2 SNEGSKA come from the germline V gene (reference sequence). J lost 5 bases, V lost 0 bases, and 14 bases had no gene match. This CDR3 is CSARDLSSGSESTGELFF. The CDR3 nucleotides read TGCAGTGCTAGAGATTTATCCAGCGGGAGTGAAAGTACCGGGGAGCTGTTTTTT.

V gene TRBV28 combines with J gene TRBJ1-1; 10 nucleotides line up with TRBD1. V lost 3 bases to trimming and J lost 2 bases; unmatched junction nucleotides: 3. The CDR3 has 15 residues. Germline CDR1 and CDR2: MDHEN and SYDVKM. Here the CDR3 reads CASSFRTGGNTEAFF. The DNA of the CDR3 is TGTGCCAGCAGTTTCCGGACAGGGGGAAACACTGAAGCTTTCTTT.

The V gene is TRBV20-1, the J gene TRBJ1-1, with 10 bases fitting TRBD1. The CDR3 length is 13 residues. Germline CDR1 is DFQATT and CDR2 is SNEGSKA (reference sequence). V dropped 7 bases and J dropped 1; count of bases not matched to a gene: 3. CDR3 sequence: CSGGTGANTEAFF. The CDR3 nucleotides are TGCAGTGGAGGGACAGGGGCGAACACTGAAGCTTTCTTT.

This clonotype has only a few counts. J is TRBJ2-5 and V is TRBV5-1; 7 positions agree with TRBD2. Germline CDR1 and CDR2: SGHRS and YFSETQ. This CDR3 has 14 amino acids. The junction had 5 bases not matched to a gene; V was cut back by 1 base and J by 5 bases. The CDR3 sequence: CASSLRSRGETQYF. DNA for the CDR3: TGCGCCAGCAGCTTGCGGTCGCGGGGGGAGACCCAGTACTTC.

The CDR3 region is CASTTGNFRDTQYF. CDR3 coding DNA: TGTGCCAGCACCACCGGAAACTTTAGAGATACGCAGTATTTT. This sequence joins TRBV5-5 and TRBJ2-3; D remains unclear. The CDR3 runs 14 residues. The V and J ends lost 6 bases and 5 bases respectively, with 16 bases between them. Germline V gene sequence: CDR1 SGHKS, CDR2 YYEKEE (reference sequence).

This sequence joins TRBV5-1 and TRBJ2-2, with D maybe TRBD2 (6 bases). Between the trimmed V and J ends, which lost 4 bases and 4 bases, there was a span of 14 bases. This CDR3 region has 15 residues. Germline-derived CDR1 and CDR2 are SGHRS and YFSETQ. This CDR3 reads CASSISGSTTGELFF. CDR3 nucleotides: TGCGCCAGCAGCATTAGCGGAAGTACCACCGGGGAGCTGTTTTTT.

This clonotype was detected only a few times. The chain joins TRBV6-2 or TRBV6-3 to TRBJ1-1, with D possibly being TRBD1 (6 bases). Germline CDR1 reads MNHEY; CDR2 reads SVGEGT. The germline V and J ends were trimmed by 5 bases and 1 base, with 17 bases remaining between them. The CDR3 runs 16 residues. CDR3 amino acids: CASSADPGHKNTEAFF. CDR3 bases: TGTGCCAGCAGTGCAGATCCGGGACACAAGAACACTGAAGCTTTCTTT.

The gene calls are TRBV20-1 and TRBJ1-2; D is uncertain. Trimming removed 0 bases at V and 5 bases at J, with 13 bases between. This CDR3 has 14 residues. Per germline, CDR1 DFQATT and CDR2 SNEGSKA (reference sequence). In DNA, the CDR3 is TGCAGTGCTAGAGATCCCGGGGATCCTTATGGCTACACCTTC. It translates to CSARDPGDPYGYTF.

The CDR3 DNA reads as TGCGCCAGCAGCTTGGAGGGGACTAGTTCCACCGGGGAGCTGTTTTTT. This translates into CASSLEGTSSTGELFF. The V call is TRBV5-1, the J call TRBJ2-2, with 8 bases matching TRBD2. The CDR3 sequence is 16 residues long. Germline loops: CDR1 SGHRS, CDR2 YFSETQ. J gave up 4 bases and V 0 bases, and 5 bases lay outside the gene matches.

In its sample, this clonotype was seen many times. The V call is TRBV6-5, the J call TRBJ1-4; D gene uncertain. The CDR3 totals 17 residues. Germline V CDR1 and CDR2: MNHEY, SVGAGI. V lost 0 bases and J lost 8, with 19 bases in between. The CDR3 reads CASSYSSIRVGWEKLFF. CDR3 in DNA: TGTGCCAGCAGTTACTCGAGTATCCGGGTCGGTTGGGAAAAACTGTTTTTT.

The gene calls are TRBV3-1 and TRBJ1-5; no firm D call. V was cut by 5 bases and J by 5 bases, with 13 bases left in between. This CDR3 region has 14 residues. Looked up from germline, CDR1 is LGHDT and CDR2 is YNNKEL (reference sequence). CDR3 loop: CASSSGATDQPQHF. DNA for the CDR3: TGTGCCAGCAGCAGTGGAGCAACGGATCAGCCCCAGCATTTT.

This chain's CDR3 is CASRTEAGTVNTEAFF. The DNA for the CDR3 is TGTGCCAGCAGGACGGAAGCCGGGACCGTAAACACTGAAGCTTTCTTT. The V call is TRBV7-8, the J call TRBJ1-1; D might be TRBD1 (5 bases). The CDR3 consists of 16 residues. CDR1 is SGHVS, CDR2 FQNEAQ, per germline. Trimming shortened V by 6 bases and J by 2 bases, and 19 bases separated the two germline ends.

This clonotype has just a few counts. This chain links TRBV20-1 with TRBJ2-5, with 11 bases that match TRBD1. V was pared by 3 bases and J by 5 bases, with 8 bases of the junction left unmatched. Germline CDR1 reads DFQATT; CDR2 reads SNEGSKA (reference sequence). The CDR3 runs to 15 residues. CDR3 coding DNA: TGCAGTGCTAGGGGACCGGACAGGGGGCTTGAGACCCAGTACTTC. It encodes CSARGPDRGLETQYF.

The chain couples TRBV7-2 to TRBJ2-5; D unclear. The V and J ends lost 1 base and 5 bases respectively, with 11 bases between them. CDR3 length: 14 amino acids. Germline assignment: CDR1 SGHTA and CDR2 FQGNSA. The CDR3: CASSLEVGRETQYF. DNA of the CDR3: TGTGCCAGCAGCTTAGAAGTTGGCCGGGAGACCCAGTACTTC.

This clonotype was detected only a few times. The chain couples TRBV6-5 to TRBJ2-1; D uncertain. CDR3 size: 15 residues. CDR1 and CDR2 from the germline V gene are MNHEY and SVGAGI. V was clipped by 0 bases and J by 5 bases, with 11 bases between them. CDR3: CASSYSNRRNNEQFF. CDR3 DNA: TGTGCCAGCAGTTACTCGAATCGGCGGAACAATGAGCAGTTCTTC.

The chain is built from TRBV27 and TRBJ1-4; TRBD1 matches 9 bases. Germline loops: CDR1 MNHEY, CDR2 SMNVEV (reference sequence). The ends lost 5 bases at V and 8 bases at J; junction bases unmatched: 12. The CDR3 consists of 16 residues. CDR3 loop: CASSHYLGQGGEKLFF. The CDR3 DNA reads as TGTGCCAGCAGTCACTACCTGGGACAGGGAGGAGAAAAACTGTTTTTT.

The rearrangement joins TRBV4-3 to TRBJ1-2, with 8 bases aligning to TRBD1. The CDR3 consists of 15 residues. V lost 4 bases and J lost 3; bases outside the gene matches: 7. CDR1 and CDR2 (germline): LGHNA, YSLEER. The CDR3 DNA sequence: TGCGCCAGCAGCCTGGACAGGGTTTGGTACTATGGCTACACCTTC. Translation gives CASSLDRVWYYGYTF.

V usage is TRBV5-1 and J usage is TRBJ1-1; a possible D gene is TRBD1 (6 bases). This CDR3 is built from 15 residues. V gave up 4 bases and J gave up 0 bases, with 13 bases separating them. Germline loops: CDR1 SGHRS, CDR2 YFSETQ. CDR3 residues: CASSPVTGLNTEAFF. CDR3 coding DNA: TGCGCCAGCAGCCCCGTGACAGGCTTGAACACTGAAGCTTTCTTT.